What follows describes a single T cell receptor (beta chain). How the authors handled the data: Clonotypes above 5% were considered putative leukemic clones, totaling approximately 62. TCRdb keeps only in-frame clones here, not all; method: immunoSEQ multiplex PCR. D and trimming come from the DNA, and the V and J calls and clone size come from that table. Of 4,500 to 6,000 clones listed, roughly 88% were seen once; the top ten hold 75%. Patients had CD4+ T-LGLL, from Padova, Helsinki and Shinshu. Either unselected PBMC or bead-purified CD4+, CD4+CD8+, CD57+ or CD56+ cells were sequenced. This sample is drawn from a study of STAT5B mutations in CD4+ large granular lymphocyte leukemia. Germline CDR1 and CDR2: SGHTA and FQGNSA. The CDR3 length is 14 residues. Trimming took 2 bases from V and 8 from J, leaving 13 bases between them.

The TCR comes from a man aged 40-49 years with CD4+ T-cell large granular lymphocyte leukemia. Sequencing was performed on PBMCs. The rearrangement joins TRBV7-2 to TRBJ2-1; no clear D. The CDR3 bases are TGTGCCAGCAGCTTAACAGTGGCTCGGGATGAGCAGTTCTTC. Translated, it gives CASSLTVARDEQFF.